The sequence of this T cell receptor (beta chain) was determined in a study of cytomegalovirus exposure and HLA in healthy donors (dated by TCRdb to 2015 to 2018). For the study in its entirety: According to a later analysis, the roughly 120 validation repertoires were produced on the same platform as the 666 repertoires of the first cohort. To predict cytomegalovirus infection status, the study combined high-throughput TCR immunosequencing, statistical association of individual TCRs with disease status, and machine learning. Besides the first cohort of some 670 subjects, a separate validation cohort made up of 120 different subjects was used. The study aimed to test whether cataloging public T cell receptors could reveal signatures of past pathogen exposure.

To prepare the library, the immunoSEQ multiplex PCR assay was applied. As for how the authors treated the data: A statistical classification framework was built for diagnosing cytomegalovirus status from the catalog of TCR beta chain sequences. Drawn from immuneACCESS, this table holds only the in-frame rearrangements with V and J called that TCRdb kept. Clones are partly lost; checked studies trace under half to an unresolved V gene and leave the rest unexplained. That table supplies the V and J calls and clone size; D and trimming were determined from the DNA. This sample gives about 280,000 clones in total; 70% to 90% of them show up just once. Roughly 0.99% of the sample is in the top ten clones. What the authors observed across the whole study: Subsequent analysis determined that TCRs grouped into clusters in the first cohort also showed a tendency toward co-occurrence across the roughly 120 validation repertoires, and about 93% of cluster scores exceeded 0. Most TCR sequences were seen in very few donors, while some public TCRs were found in many individuals. In vitro tests confirmed that a few of the cytomegalovirus-associated TCR beta chains recognize cytomegalovirus antigens. A total of 164 TCR beta chains were listed by the study as associated with cytomegalovirus. Cytomegalovirus status was reported to be diagnosed by the classifier with high specificity and sensitivity in both the original and validation cohorts. A later analysis lacked HLA typing for the validation cohort, so it scored co-occurrence in that cohort across all 120 repertoires. The authors suggested that the approach could potentially be extended to other disease states and immunological phenotypes.

The germline V gene provides CDR1 KGHSH and CDR2 LQKENI. Trimming accounts for 1 base at V and 8 bases at J, while the number of junction bases matched to no gene is 5. The CDR3 numbers 14 residues from cysteine through phenylalanine. CDR3 DNA only is kept here, 42 bases in frame from base 1. The donors belonged to the validation cohort of 120 subjects, which was separate from the approximately 700-subject first cohort. With respect to this clone: Its antigen has not been determined. The input lacks base qualities; no much larger clone sits a single base away.

The TCR comes from a woman aged 18-35 years in good health and CMV-seronegative. Sequences were obtained from PBMCs. The sequence links TRBV18 to TRBJ1-2, and 9 junction bases match TRBD1. For the CDR3, the sequence is CASSPLGTGKGYTF. At the DNA level, the sequence is TGTGCCAGCTCACCACTAGGGACAGGGAAGGGCTACACCTTC. Reference TRBV18 and TRBJ1-2 proteins supply the regions before and after the CDR3; the full variable domain is: NAGVMQNPRHLVRRRGQEARLRCSPMKGHSHVYWYRQLPEEGLKFMVYLQKENIIDESGMPKERFSAEFPKEGPSILRIQQVVRGDSAAYFCASSPLGTGKGYTFGSGTRLTVV.